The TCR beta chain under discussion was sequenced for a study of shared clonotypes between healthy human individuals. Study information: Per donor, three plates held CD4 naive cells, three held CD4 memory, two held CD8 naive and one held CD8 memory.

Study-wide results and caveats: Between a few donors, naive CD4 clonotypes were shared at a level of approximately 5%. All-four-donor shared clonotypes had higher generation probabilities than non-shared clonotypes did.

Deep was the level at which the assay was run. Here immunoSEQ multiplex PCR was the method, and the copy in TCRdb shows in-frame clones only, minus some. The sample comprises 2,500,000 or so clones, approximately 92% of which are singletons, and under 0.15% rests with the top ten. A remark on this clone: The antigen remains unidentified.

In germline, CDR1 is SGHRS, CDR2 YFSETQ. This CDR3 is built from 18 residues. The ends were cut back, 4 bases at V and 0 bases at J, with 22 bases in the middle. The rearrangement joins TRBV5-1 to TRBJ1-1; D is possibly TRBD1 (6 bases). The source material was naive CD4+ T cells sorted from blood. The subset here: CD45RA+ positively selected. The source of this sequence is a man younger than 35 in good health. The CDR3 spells CASSRGGGPALVNTEAFF. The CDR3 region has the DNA TGCGCCAGCAGCAGGGGTGGGGGGCCAGCCCTAGTGAACACTGAAGCTTTCTTT.